This passage covers 17 T cell receptor beta chains from one sample sequenced in a study of T cell responses to AZD1222 COVID-19 vaccine. Using immunoSEQ multiplex PCR, the repertoire was profiled, and TCRdb retains in-frame clones only, with some absent. The sample contains roughly 53,000 clones, approximately 88% of which appear only once. This specimen consisted of peripheral blood, obtained on day 0 of AZD1222 vaccination. These receptors all come from an adult in good health.

This clone was found a few times. This rearrangement joins TRBV15 to TRBJ2-3; 7 bases fit TRBD2. The V segment lost 0 bases and the J segment 10 bases; nucleotides outside the gene matches: 4. The CDR3 totals 13 residues. Germline assignment: CDR1 LNHNV and CDR2 YYDKDF (reference sequence). The CDR3, as DNA: TGTGCCACCAGCAGAGACTGGACTAGTGCGCAGTATTTT. This encodes CATSRDWTSAQYF.

Only one count was recorded for this clone. The CDR3 nucleotides are TGTGCCAGCAGCTTATGGGACAGGCTGAACACTGAAGCTTTCTTT. Protein: CASSLWDRLNTEAFF. This chain connects TRBV7-8 to TRBJ1-1; TRBD1 matches at 8 bases. This CDR3 comprises 15 residues. Germline V gene data show CDR1 as SGHVS and CDR2 as FQNEAQ. V dropped 2 bases and J dropped 0; count of bases not matched to a gene: 2.

This clone was counted between two and nine times. The chain has TRBV7-8 and TRBJ2-7; tentatively, D is TRBD2 (5 bases). Germline loops: CDR1 SGHVS, CDR2 FQNEAQ. This CDR3 spans 14 amino acids. Between the trimmed V and J ends, which lost 3 bases and 2 bases, there was a span of 11 bases. CDR3 region: CASSFREGAYEQYF. Here the CDR3 DNA reads TGTGCCAGCAGCTTCCGAGAGGGAGCCTACGAGCAGTACTTC.

The chain combines TRBV5-1 with TRBJ1-5; D gene unclear. This CDR3 comprises 14 residues. Trimming took off 0 bases at V and 4 bases at J, with 8 bases between the two ends. The germline gives CDR1 SGHRS, CDR2 YFSETQ. The CDR3 DNA follows: TGCGCCAGCAGCTTGGGGGAAGGGAATCAGCCCCAGCATTTT. Its protein product is CASSLGEGNQPQHF. The complete variable domain, with remaining parts taken from reference TRBV5-1 and TRBJ1-5, reads KAGVTQTPRYLIKTRGQQVTLSCSPISGHRSVSWYQQTPGQGLQFLFEYFSETQRNKGNFPGRFSGRQFSNSRSEMNVSTLELGDSALYLCASSLGEGNQPQHFGDGTRLSIL.

The V and J genes are TRBV15 and TRBJ2-1; D is ambiguous. The CDR3 sequence is 14 residues long. Per germline, CDR1 LNHNV and CDR2 YYDKDF (reference sequence). V dropped 4 bases and J dropped 5 bases, with 12 bases sitting between them. The CDR3 spells CATSKGGSHNEQFF. As DNA, the CDR3 is TGTGCCACCAGCAAAGGTGGTAGTCACAATGAGCAGTTCTTC.

The V call is TRBV20-1, the J call TRBJ1-2, with D possibly TRBD1 on 5 matching bases. The V end lost 4 bases, the J end lost 6 bases, and 9 bases lay between the germline ends. The CDR3 contains 11 residues. The V gene's germline CDR1 is DFQATT and CDR2 SNEGSKA (reference sequence). The CDR3 sequence: CSAKSGNGYTF. The CDR3 region has the DNA TGCAGTGCTAAATCAGGGAATGGCTACACCTTC.

The chain links TRBV5-4 to TRBJ2-7, with a possible D match to TRBD2 (6 bases). Germline lookup yields CDR1 SGHNT and CDR2 YYREEE (reference sequence). The CDR3 spans 17 residues. Trimming left V 4 bases short and J 0 bases short, with 20 bases between. CDR3 amino acids: CASSGWLETRSSYEQYF. The CDR3 DNA reads as TGTGCCAGCAGCGGGTGGCTCGAGACTAGGAGCTCCTACGAGCAGTACTTC. Supplemented by reference TRBV5-4 and TRBJ2-7, the full variable domain reads ETGVTQSPTHLIKTRGQQVTLRCSSQSGHNTVSWYQQALGQGPQFIFQYYREEENGRGNFPPRFSGLQFPNYSSELNVNALELDDSALYLCASSGWLETRSSYEQYFGPGTRLTVT.

V usage is TRBV3-1 (or the pseudogene TRBV3-2) and J usage is TRBJ2-5; D gene uncertain. Germline loops: CDR1 LGHDT, CDR2 YNNKEL (reference sequence). V lost 5 bases to trimming and J lost 2 bases, with 9 bases between them. The CDR3 is 13 amino acids. The CDR3 bases are TGTGCCAGCAGCGCCGACAAGCAAGAGACCCAGTACTTC. Translated: CASSADKQETQYF.

The rearrangement joins TRBV6-1 to TRBJ1-5, with D unclear. Germline V gene data show CDR1 as MNHNS and CDR2 as SASEGT. The CDR3 runs 16 residues. The V gene lost 3 bases and the J gene lost 0 bases, with 12 bases spanning the gap. The CDR3 loop reads CASSEAASYSNQPQHF. The CDR3 DNA sequence: TGTGCCAGCAGTGAGGCAGCATCATATAGCAATCAGCCCCAGCATTTT.

This clone is a singleton in its sample. V usage is TRBV5-1 and J usage is TRBJ2-2; 7 bases agree with TRBD2. The germline V gene encodes CDR1 SGHRS and CDR2 YFSETQ. V trimming: 5 bases; J trimming: 4 bases; junction bases outside the gene matches: 17. The CDR3 runs 18 residues. This CDR3 reads CASSKLPFAGATTGELFF. CDR3 DNA: TGCGCCAGCAGTAAACTCCCCTTTGCGGGAGCGACCACCGGGGAGCTGTTTTTT.

The chain carries TRBV28 and TRBJ1-1, with D possibly TRBD1 on 5 matching bases. The V gene's germline CDR1 is MDHEN and CDR2 SYDVKM. This CDR3 has 12 amino acids. The germline V and J ends were trimmed by 2 bases and 11 bases, with 12 bases remaining between them. The CDR3 nucleotides are TGTGCCAGCAGTTTACGCCAGGGTGGGGCTTTCTTT. This codes for CASSLRQGGAFF.

The rearrangement links TRBV9 to TRBJ1-6, with no clear D. CDR3 length equals 15 residues. Germline loops: CDR1 SGDLS, CDR2 YYNGEE. The V end was cut by 2 bases, the J end by 4 bases, with 10 bases between. In DNA form, the CDR3 reads TGTGCCAGCAGCGTCGCGGGAAATTATAATTCACCCCTCCACTTT. This encodes CASSVAGNYNSPLHF.

The chain uses TRBV6-6 and TRBJ2-1; D remains ambiguous. From germline, CDR1 is MNHNY and CDR2 SVGAGI (reference sequence). The CDR3 length is 15 residues. Trimming removed 6 bases at V and 3 bases at J, with 15 bases between. CDR3 DNA: TGTGCCAGCAGCGCTAGACTGACTGGCTACAATGAGCAGTTCTTC. This gives the protein CASSARLTGYNEQFF.

This chain joins TRBV28 and TRBJ1-3; possibly TRBD1 for D (6 bases). Trimming left V 2 bases short and J 4 bases short, with 12 bases between. Looked up from germline, CDR1 is MDHEN and CDR2 is SYDVKM. The CDR3 runs to 15 residues. For the CDR3, the DNA is TGTGCCAGCAGTTTAGGGGGGCCAGACGGAAACACCATATATTTT. Translation: CASSLGGPDGNTIYF.

CDR3 sequence (DNA): TGTGCCAGCAGTTTACCTGGACAGGGGGGACACACCATATATTTT. Translating it yields CASSLPGQGGHTIYF. The chain couples TRBV28 to TRBJ1-3; 10 bases line up with TRBD1. V dropped 2 bases and J dropped 8; count of bases not matched to a gene: 6. Germline values: CDR1 MDHEN, CDR2 SYDVKM. CDR3 length: 15 amino acids.

The rearrangement links TRBV2 to TRBJ2-1; TRBD2 might be the D (5 bases). This CDR3 region has 13 residues. CDR1 is SNHLY and CDR2 is FYNNEI in the germline V gene. Trimming shortened V by 6 bases and J by 6 bases, and 12 bases separated the two germline ends. In nucleotides, the CDR3 is TGTGCCAGCAGCTCCGACTACAGCAATGAGCAGTTCTTC. This gives the protein CASSSDYSNEQFF. Full variable domain (remainder filled in from reference TRBV2 and TRBJ2-1): EPEVTQTPSHQVTQMGQEVILRCVPISNHLYFYWYRQILGQKVEFLVSFYNNEISEKSEIFDDQFSVERPDGSNFTLKIRSTKLEDSAMYFCASSSDYSNEQFFGPGTRLTVL.

The chain combines TRBV7-8 with TRBJ2-3; a possible D gene is TRBD1 (6 bases). V was pared by 5 bases and J by 5 bases, with 20 bases between. Germline V CDR1 and CDR2: SGHVS, FQNEAQ. The length of the CDR3 is 16 residues. CDR3: CASSPRGQNNGDTQYF. CDR3 bases: TGTGCCAGCAGCCCACGCGGACAGAATAATGGAGATACGCAGTATTTT.